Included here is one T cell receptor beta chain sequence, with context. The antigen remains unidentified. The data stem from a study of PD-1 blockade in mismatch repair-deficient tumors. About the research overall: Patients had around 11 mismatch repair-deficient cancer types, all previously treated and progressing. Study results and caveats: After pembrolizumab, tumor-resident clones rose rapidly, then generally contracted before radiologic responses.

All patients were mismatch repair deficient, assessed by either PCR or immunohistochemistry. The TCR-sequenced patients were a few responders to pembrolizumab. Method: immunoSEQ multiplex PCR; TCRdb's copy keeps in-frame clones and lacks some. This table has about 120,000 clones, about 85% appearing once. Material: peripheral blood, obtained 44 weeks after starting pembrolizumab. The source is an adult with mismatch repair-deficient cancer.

The CDR3, as DNA: TGCGCCAGCAGCTTGGACTCGCGGGGAAAAGGCACTGAAGCTTTCTTT. As protein: CASSLDSRGKGTEAFF. This rearrangement joins TRBV5-1 to TRBJ1-1; D gene uncertain. Trimming took 0 bases from V and 4 from J, leaving 16 bases between them. Germline V gene lookup returns CDR1 SGHRS and CDR2 YFSETQ. This CDR3 is built from 16 residues.